The 26 T cell receptor beta chains below were found in one sample sequenced in a study of long-term antiretroviral therapy in people with HIV. Sequencing relied on immunoSEQ assay v3.0, run at survey level. The table came from immunoSEQ multiplex PCR; TCRdb's copy has only in-frame clones and leaves some out. Here the sample spans roughly 18,000 clones, 70% to 85% being singletons. The sequencing used unsorted PBMCs, collected 0.9 years after starting antiretroviral therapy. All receptors come from a young man with HIV.

The V and J genes are TRBV28 and TRBJ1-5; no clear D. There are 17 residues in the CDR3. The V and J ends lost 8 bases and 1 base respectively, with 21 bases between them. Per the germline V gene, CDR1 is MDHEN and CDR2 is SYDVKM. DNA for the CDR3: TGTGCCAGCCCACCGCCTAACTTGGGTTGGAGCAATCAGCCCCAGCATTTT. Translation: CASPPPNLGWSNQPQHF.

This clone was observed a few times. The CDR3 DNA reads TGTGCCAGCAGCCCGGTCGACAGTTATTCACCCCTCCACTTT. Residues: CASSPVDSYSPLHF. The V gene is TRBV7-9, the J gene TRBJ1-6, with D possibly TRBD1 on 5 matching bases. The CDR3 contains 14 residues. Trimming shortened V by 5 bases and J by 8 bases, and 13 bases separated the two germline ends. In germline, CDR1 is SEHNR, CDR2 FQNEAQ (reference sequence).

The CDR3 spells CASSLGSSRDYNEQFF. In nucleotides, the CDR3 is TGCGCCAGCAGCTTGGGGTCGTCGCGAGACTACAATGAGCAGTTCTTC. The V gene is TRBV5-1, the J gene TRBJ2-1; D not certain. This CDR3 spans 16 amino acids. Per germline, CDR1 SGHRS and CDR2 YFSETQ. V was cut by 0 bases and J by 3 bases, with 13 bases left in between.

Written as DNA, the CDR3 is TGTGCCAGCAGCGGGGTGGCAGATACGCAGTATTTT. Amino acids: CASSGVADTQYF. The chain combines TRBV13 with TRBJ2-3, with D unresolved. The length of the CDR3 is 12 residues. Germline V gene data show CDR1 as PRHDT and CDR2 as FYEKMQ (reference sequence). V lost 5 bases, J lost 4 bases, and 7 bases lay in between.

The chain couples TRBV7-8 to TRBJ2-3, with 7 bases identical to TRBD2. The J segment lost 2 bases and the V segment lost 5 bases, leaving 10 bases of the junction unmatched. The germline V gene encodes CDR1 SGHVS and CDR2 FQNEAQ. This CDR3 has 16 residues. The CDR3 loop is CASSPSGRSLTDTQYF. CDR3 coding DNA: TGTGCCAGCAGCCCATCCGGGAGGTCCCTCACAGATACGCAGTATTTT.

The J gene is TRBJ1-4, the V gene TRBV9, with D perhaps TRBD1 (5 bases). CDR1 SGDLS and CDR2 YYNGEE come from the germline V gene. V lost 0 bases to trimming and J lost 1 base, with 7 bases between them. The CDR3 runs 15 residues. CDR3 in DNA: TGTGCCAGCAGCGTAGCTGGGGGAACTAATGAAAAACTGTTTTTT. This translates into CASSVAGGTNEKLFF.

The rearrangement joins TRBV18 to TRBJ2-7, with D perhaps matching TRBD2 (6 bases). The CDR3 runs to 13 residues. V shed 2 bases and J shed 7 bases, with 12 bases lying between them. Germline CDR1 KGHSH, CDR2 LQKENI. The CDR3 protein is CASSPVGAGEQYV. The DNA of the CDR3 is TGTGCCAGCTCACCAGTAGGGGCGGGGGAGCAGTACGTC.

The chain combines TRBV12-2 with TRBJ2-2; the listed D gene, TRBD1, was not tested against the DNA. TRBV12-2 is assigned pseudogene status. The CDR3 is 15 residues long. The DNA of the CDR3 is TGTGCAAGTCGCATGGGACACACGAACACCGGGGAGCTGTTTTTT. Translating gives CASRMGHTNTGELFF.

J is TRBJ2-4 and V is TRBV9; 7 nucleotides match TRBD1. CDR1 SGDLS and CDR2 YYNGEE come from the germline V gene. The CDR3 runs 14 residues. V gave up 0 bases and J gave up 8 bases; unmatched junction bases: 5. In DNA form, the CDR3 reads TGTGCCAGCAGCGTAGCATACAGGGGAGACATTCAGTACTTC. The encoded protein is CASSVAYRGDIQYF.

V and J are TRBV28 and TRBJ2-7; TRBD2 agrees at 8 bases. CDR1 is MDHEN and CDR2 is SYDVKM in the germline V gene. The length of the CDR3 is 15 residues. The trim removed 1 base at V and 3 bases at J, leaving 5 bases unmatched. The DNA for the CDR3 is TGTGCCAGCAGTTTATCAGCGGGGGACATCTACGAGCAGTACTTC. Its protein product is CASSLSAGDIYEQYF. Full variable domain (remainder filled in from reference TRBV28 and TRBJ2-7): DVKVTQSSRYLVKRTGEKVFLECVQDMDHENMFWYRQDPGLGLRLIYFSYDVKMKEKGDIPEGYSVSREKKERFSLILESASTNQTSMYLCASSLSAGDIYEQYFGPGTRLTVT.

This chain links TRBV7-9 with TRBJ2-1; D perhaps matches TRBD1 (5 bases). V gave up 4 bases and J gave up 2 bases, with 12 bases separating them. The CDR3 length is 15 residues. CDR1 SEHNR and CDR2 FQNEAQ come from the germline V gene (reference sequence). The CDR3 spells CASSSGSGTYNEQFF. CDR3 bases: TGTGCCAGCAGCTCCGGGTCAGGGACCTACAATGAGCAGTTCTTC.

This clone was seen once. The chain combines TRBV9 with TRBJ2-1; D is possibly TRBD1 or TRBD2 (5 bases each). The germline V gene has CDR1 SGDLS and CDR2 YYNGEE. V was pared by 0 bases and J by 0 bases, with 13 bases between. This CDR3 has 17 residues. The CDR3 is CASSVGAFGGSYNEQFF. In DNA, the CDR3 is TGTGCCAGCAGCGTAGGAGCTTTTGGGGGCTCCTACAATGAGCAGTTCTTC.

The genes are TRBV2 and TRBJ2-6; D not certain. The V end was cut by 8 bases, the J end by 5 bases, with 16 bases between. The germline V gene has CDR1 SNHLY and CDR2 FYNNEI. This CDR3 spans 15 amino acids. CDR3 nucleotide sequence: TGTGCCAGCGCTGTGCTGTCAGCTAGGGCCAACGTCCTGACTTTC. It is translated as CASAVLSARANVLTF.

The rearrangement uses TRBV20-1 and TRBJ1-4, with D unresolved. Trimming removed 4 bases from V and 7 bases from J, with 7 bases in between. This CDR3 is 11 amino acids long. The germline gives CDR1 DFQATT, CDR2 SNEGSKA (reference sequence). CDR3 loop: CSANIGEKLFF. The CDR3 nucleotides are TGCAGTGCTAACATAGGTGAAAAACTGTTTTTT.

V and J are TRBV7-3 and TRBJ1-1, with a weak D call TRBD1 (6 bases). Germline CDR1 reads SGHTA; CDR2 reads FQGTGA. The V end was cut by 5 bases, the J end by 1 base, with 11 bases between. The CDR3 is 14 amino acids. The DNA of the CDR3 is TGTGCCAGCAGCCCACAGGGAGCGAACACTGAAGCTTTCTTT. It translates to CASSPQGANTEAFF.

The rearrangement joins TRBV27 to TRBJ2-5; possibly TRBD1 for D (5 bases). Germline-derived CDR1 and CDR2 are MNHEY and SMNVEV (reference sequence). CDR3 length equals 14 residues. Trimming removed 1 base from V and 3 bases from J, with 9 bases in between. CDR3 sequence reads: CASSLYPGKETQYF. In DNA form, the CDR3 reads TGTGCCAGCAGTTTATACCCAGGGAAAGAGACCCAGTACTTC.

The sample holds a few counts of this clone. The CDR3 coding sequence is TGTGCCAGCAGCTCACTAGTTTTGGAGACCCAGTACTTC. The encoded protein is CASSSLVLETQYF. The chain combines TRBV14 with TRBJ2-5, with D tentatively TRBD2 (5 bases). Trimming took off 5 bases at V and 5 bases at J, with 12 bases between the two ends. The CDR3 contains 13 residues. Germline values: CDR1 SGHDN, CDR2 FVKESK.

This sequence joins TRBV7-9 and TRBJ2-2; D is unresolved. V dropped 4 bases and J dropped 0 bases, with 9 bases sitting between them. The CDR3 length is 15 residues. Looked up from germline, CDR1 is SEHNR and CDR2 is FQNEAQ (reference sequence). The CDR3 DNA reads as TGTGCCAGCAGCTCGAGGACGGCGAACACCGGGGAGCTGTTTTTT. Amino acids: CASSSRTANTGELFF.

This sequence joins TRBV19 and TRBJ2-2; 7 nucleotides match TRBD1. V gave up 5 bases and J gave up 2 bases; unmatched junction bases: 5. This CDR3 region has 15 residues. Germline CDR1 reads LNHDA; CDR2 reads SQIVND (reference sequence). In nucleotides, the CDR3 is TGTGCCAGTAGTTCGGACAGGACCAACACCGGGGAGCTGTTTTTT. It encodes CASSSDRTNTGELFF.

The chain recombines TRBV10-2 with TRBJ1-5, with 8 bases aligning to TRBD1. V lost 10 bases to trimming and J lost 6 bases; unmatched junction nucleotides: 8. The CDR3 runs 13 residues. Germline CDR1 reads WSHSY; CDR2 reads SAAADI. The DNA for the CDR3 is TGCGCCACCGCCGACCAGGGGGCTCAGCCCCAGCATTTT. Amino acids: CATADQGAQPQHF.

This clone was observed a handful of times. This chain connects TRBV19 to TRBJ1-6; 9 nucleotides line up with TRBD1. After removal of 8 bases from V and 7 bases from J, the junction contained 6 bases not matched to a gene. Germline lookup yields CDR1 LNHDA and CDR2 SQIVND (reference sequence). This CDR3 is built from 14 residues. The CDR3 here is CASSLGQGNSPLHF. The CDR3 nucleotides are TGTGCCAGTTCCCTCGGACAGGGGAATTCACCCCTCCACTTT.

This clone has just one count. The rearrangement links TRBV28 to TRBJ1-2; 10 bases are a match to TRBD1. The CDR3 totals 14 residues. The germline V gene has CDR1 MDHEN and CDR2 SYDVKM. With V trimmed by 4 bases and J by 6 bases, 5 bases remained unmatched. The DNA of the CDR3 is TGTGCCAGCAGTTGGGGACAGGGGAGTAATGGCTACACCTTC. This codes for CASSWGQGSNGYTF.

J is TRBJ2-4 and V is TRBV5-8, with a tentative D call TRBD1 (5 bases). Germline V lookup: CDR1 SGHTS, CDR2 YDEGEE. Trimming shortened V by 4 bases and J by 8 bases, and 10 bases separated the two germline ends. The CDR3 has 12 residues. The CDR3 is CASSRRAHIQYF. In nucleotides, the CDR3 is TGTGCCAGCAGCCGCAGGGCACACATTCAGTACTTC.

CDR3 nucleotides: TGTGCCAGCAGTGTATTTATAGGACAACAGAACACTGAAGCTTTCTTT. Translating it yields CASSVFIGQQNTEAFF. The chain links TRBV6-4 to TRBJ1-1; TRBD1 is a possible D gene (5 bases). CDR1 and CDR2 (germline): MRHNA, SNTAGT. There are 16 residues in the CDR3. Trimming took 4 bases from V and 1 from J, leaving 16 bases between them.

This clone was detected once. V and J are TRBV6-1 and TRBJ2-4; no firm D call. With 3 bases removed from V and 9 bases from J, the gap between germline ends came to 24 bases. Germline lookup yields CDR1 MNHNS and CDR2 SASEGT. This CDR3 region has 17 residues. The CDR3 bases are TGTGCCAGCAGTGAGGGGTCGTTGATTTATGGGGTACGCATTCAGTACTTC. The encoded protein is CASSEGSLIYGVRIQYF.

This chain uses TRBV28 with TRBJ1-2; D remains ambiguous. Germline CDR1 reads MDHEN; CDR2 reads SYDVKM. Trimming shortened V by 3 bases and J by 8 bases, and 10 bases separated the two germline ends. This CDR3 is built from 12 residues. The CDR3 region is CASSFSGEGYTF. The DNA for the CDR3 is TGTGCCAGCAGTTTTAGCGGGGAGGGCTACACCTTC.